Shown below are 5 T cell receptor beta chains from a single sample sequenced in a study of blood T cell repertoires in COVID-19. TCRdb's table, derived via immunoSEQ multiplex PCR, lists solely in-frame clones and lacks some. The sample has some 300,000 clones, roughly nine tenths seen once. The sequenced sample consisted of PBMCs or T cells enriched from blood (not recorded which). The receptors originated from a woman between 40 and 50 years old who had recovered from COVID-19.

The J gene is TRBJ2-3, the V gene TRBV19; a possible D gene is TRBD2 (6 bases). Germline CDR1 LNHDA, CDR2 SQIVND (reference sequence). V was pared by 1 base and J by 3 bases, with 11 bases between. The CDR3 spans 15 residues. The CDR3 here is CASSIAWAGTDTQYF. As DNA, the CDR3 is TGTGCCAGTAGTATAGCTTGGGCGGGGACAGATACGCAGTATTTT.

The CDR3 protein is CASSLDLAGTSTDTQYF. DNA of the CDR3: TGCGCCAGCAGCTTGGATCTAGCGGGCACGAGCACAGATACGCAGTATTTT. This chain uses TRBV5-1 with TRBJ2-3, with 8 bases identical to TRBD2. From germline, CDR1 is SGHRS and CDR2 YFSETQ. The CDR3 totals 17 residues. V lost 0 bases, J lost 0 bases, and 6 bases stayed unmatched.

CDR3 residues: CASSSDWTVPGYTF. The CDR3 DNA follows: TGTGCCAGTAGTAGCGACTGGACAGTACCCGGCTACACCTTC. The chain employs TRBV19 and TRBJ1-2, with D possibly matching TRBD1 (6 bases). CDR1 is LNHDA, CDR2 SQIVND, per germline (reference sequence). The V end lost 4 bases, the J end lost 8 bases, and 17 bases lay between the germline ends. This CDR3 comprises 14 residues.

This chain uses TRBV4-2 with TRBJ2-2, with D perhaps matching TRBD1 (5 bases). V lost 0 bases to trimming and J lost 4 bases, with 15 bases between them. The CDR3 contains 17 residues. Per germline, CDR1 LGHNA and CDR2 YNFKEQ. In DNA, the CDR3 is TGTGCCAGCAGCCAAGAATGGGCAGGGCCTCTCACCGGGGAGCTGTTTTTT. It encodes CASSQEWAGPLTGELFF.

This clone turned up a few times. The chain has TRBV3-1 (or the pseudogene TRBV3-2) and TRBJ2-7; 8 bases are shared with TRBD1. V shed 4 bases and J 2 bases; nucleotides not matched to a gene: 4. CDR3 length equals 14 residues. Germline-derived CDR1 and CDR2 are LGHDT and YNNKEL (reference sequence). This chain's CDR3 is CASSPRTGPYEQYF. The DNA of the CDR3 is TGTGCCAGCAGCCCTCGGACAGGGCCCTACGAGCAGTACTTC.